These 32 T cell receptor beta chains came from one sample sequenced in a study of control samples from healthy donors and cancer patients. The repertoire was sequenced with immunoSEQ multiplex PCR; TCRdb's copy has only in-frame clones and lacks some. The data show approximately 97,000 clones, around four fifths seen once. The source material was blood. The origin of the receptors is a man in his thirties or forties in good health.

The chain employs TRBV7-9 and TRBJ1-4; 8 positions agree with TRBD1. Germline CDR1 reads SEHNR; CDR2 reads FQNEAQ (reference sequence). CDR3 length: 14 residues. J was trimmed by 5 bases and V by 4 bases; bases with no gene match: 3. CDR3 sequence (DNA): TGTGCCAGCAGCTCCCGGACAGGGAATGAAAAACTGTTTTTT. Translating it yields CASSSRTGNEKLFF.

This clone came up a few times. This chain joins TRBV5-6 and TRBJ2-7; D may be TRBD1 (6 bases). The CDR3 covers 14 residues. Germline assignment: CDR1 SGHDT and CDR2 YYEEEE. Between the trimmed V and J ends, which lost 6 bases and 3 bases, there was a span of 16 bases. The CDR3 bases are TGTGCCAGCAACTTCGACAGGCACTACTACGAGCAGTACTTC. Protein: CASNFDRHYYEQYF.

This clone came up once. V gene TRBV5-4 combines with J gene TRBJ1-2, with D unresolved. Germline CDR1 and CDR2: SGHNT and YYREEE (reference sequence). This CDR3 has 15 amino acids. Deletions cut 0 bases from V and 2 bases from J, with 11 bases between. This chain's CDR3 is CASSLDQAPNYGYTF. DNA of the CDR3: TGTGCCAGCAGCTTGGATCAGGCACCGAACTATGGCTACACCTTC. Filled out from reference TRBV5-4 and TRBJ1-2, the complete variable domain reads ETGVTQSPTHLIKTRGQQVTLRCSSQSGHNTVSWYQQALGQGPQFIFQYYREEENGRGNFPPRFSGLQFPNYSSELNVNALELDDSALYLCASSLDQAPNYGYTFGSGTRLTVV.

CDR3 sequence: CASSFGTDTQYF. The CDR3 coding sequence is TGTGCCAGCAGCTTCGGCACAGATACGCAGTATTTT. The chain is built from TRBV7-3 and TRBJ2-3; D is uncertain. The CDR3 sequence is 12 residues long. The ends were cut back, 3 bases at V and 1 base at J, with 2 bases in the middle. The germline CDR1 and CDR2 sequences are SGHTA and FQGTGA.

This clone has more than one count but fewer than ten. The chain employs TRBV4-2 and TRBJ1-1; D perhaps matches TRBD1 (6 bases). Germline V CDR1 and CDR2: LGHNA, YNFKEQ. Trimming took off 0 bases at V and 4 bases at J, with 12 bases between the two ends. The CDR3 contains 15 residues. In DNA, the CDR3 is TGTGCCAGCAGCCAAGATTGGGGAGGGGGCACTGAAGCTTTCTTT. Translating gives CASSQDWGGGTEAFF.

CDR3 protein: CASSLGQRGSQETQYF. The CDR3 nucleotides are TGTGCCAGCAGCTTGGGACAGCGAGGATCCCAAGAGACCCAGTACTTC. The V gene is TRBV5-6, the J gene TRBJ2-5; TRBD1 might be the D (5 bases). The CDR3 is made up of 16 amino acids. Germline-derived CDR1 and CDR2 are SGHDT and YYEEEE. Trimming left V 0 bases short and J 1 base short, with 13 bases between.

The rearrangement joins TRBV4-2 to TRBJ1-2, with TRBD1 identical over 9 bases. CDR3 length: 12 amino acids. Unmatched junction bases numbered 0, after V lost 4 bases and J lost 6 bases. Germline V gene sequence: CDR1 LGHNA, CDR2 YNFKEQ. The CDR3: CASSRDRDGYTF. The DNA for the CDR3 is TGTGCCAGCAGCCGGGACAGGGATGGCTACACCTTC.

V and J are TRBV7-9 and TRBJ1-4; no definite D call. Looked up from germline, CDR1 is SEHNR and CDR2 is FQNEAQ (reference sequence). The CDR3 covers 14 residues. V lost 3 bases, J lost 7 bases, and 12 bases lay in between. The CDR3 DNA is TGTGCCAGCAGCTTCCAGGTGGGGAGTGAAAAACTGTTTTTT. Protein sequence: CASSFQVGSEKLFF.

This clone has a single count. This rearrangement joins TRBV29-1 to TRBJ1-1; D is uncertain. The CDR3 is 12 residues long. Looked up from germline, CDR1 is SQVTM and CDR2 is ANQGSEA. Trimming cost V 4 bases and J 6 bases, with 12 bases left between them. The CDR3 here is CSVVKGIAEAFF. The CDR3 DNA reads TGCAGCGTTGTGAAGGGTATCGCTGAAGCTTTCTTT.

This clone was detected a few times. The chain couples TRBV6-5 to TRBJ1-6, with 8 bases that match TRBD1. Per the germline V gene, CDR1 is MNHEY and CDR2 is SVGAGI. The CDR3 has 15 amino acids. With 5 bases clipped from V and 8 bases from J, the junction kept 8 bases outside the gene matches. CDR3 protein: CASSPRTGHYSPLHF. The CDR3 DNA reads as TGTGCCAGCAGTCCCCGGACAGGGCATTATTCACCCCTCCACTTT.

Here the CDR3 reads CASSFSSTLIGEQFF. The CDR3 DNA reads TGTGCCAGCAGCTTTAGTTCGACGCTAATCGGTGAGCAGTTCTTC. The V call is TRBV7-9, the J call TRBJ2-1; no clear D. CDR3 length: 15 residues. Germline CDR1 is SEHNR and CDR2 is FQNEAQ (reference sequence). The V gene lost 3 bases and the J gene lost 9 bases, with 18 bases spanning the gap. Full variable domain (missing parts from reference TRBV7-9 and TRBJ2-1): DTGVSQNPRHKITKRGQNVTFRCDPISEHNRLYWYRQTLGQGPEFLTYFQNEAQLEKSRLLSDRFSAERPKGSFSTLEIQRTEQGDSAMYLCASSFSSTLIGEQFFGPGTRLTVL.

V and J are TRBV25-1 and TRBJ1-4; 7 bases map to TRBD1. Germline V CDR1 and CDR2: MGHDK, SYGVNS. CDR3 length: 16 residues. The V gene end was trimmed by 7 bases and the J gene end by 4 bases; junction bases not matched to a gene: 12. CDR3 bases: TGTGCCAGCACTCCCGGGCGGACAGGACGTAATGAAAAACTGTTTTTT. It is translated as CASTPGRTGRNEKLFF.

The chain is built from TRBV6-5 and TRBJ1-4, with D maybe TRBD1 (5 bases). Germline CDR1 is MNHEY and CDR2 is SVGAGI. Trimming stripped 7 bases from V and 8 bases from J, with 14 bases between. This CDR3 has 13 residues. CDR3 protein: CASMRQGREKLFF. CDR3 bases: TGTGCCAGCATGCGGCAGGGTAGAGAAAAACTGTTTTTT.

The CDR3 sequence: CASSLREYDYGYTF. CDR3 nucleotide sequence: TGTGCCAGCAGCTTAAGGGAATACGACTATGGCTACACCTTC. The gene calls are TRBV7-9 and TRBJ1-2, with D hard to call. The germline V gene has CDR1 SEHNR and CDR2 FQNEAQ (reference sequence). This CDR3 contains 14 residues. The ends were cut back, 2 bases at V and 3 bases at J, with 10 bases in the middle.

This clone appeared once. This chain links TRBV11-2 with TRBJ1-1; no clear D. With 2 bases removed from V and 5 bases from J, the gap between germline ends came to 6 bases. The germline V gene has CDR1 SGHAT and CDR2 FQNNGV. The CDR3 covers 12 residues. The CDR3: CASSLFGTEAFF. DNA for the CDR3: TGTGCCAGCAGCTTATTTGGAACTGAAGCTTTCTTT.

The chain joins TRBV30 to TRBJ1-2; 8 bases are shared with TRBD1. With 3 bases clipped from V and 6 bases from J, the junction kept 6 bases outside the gene matches. The CDR3 is 13 amino acids. Germline V CDR1 and CDR2: GTSNPN, SVGIG (reference sequence). CDR3 DNA: TGTGCCTGGAGGCAGGGGGCTGCCGATGGCTACACCTTC. It codes for CAWRQGAADGYTF.

This clone occurred a few times. The CDR3 reads CASSELVRGREQYF. CDR3 DNA: TGTGCCAGCAGTGAATTGGTCAGGGGTCGAGAGCAGTACTTC. This chain connects TRBV2 to TRBJ2-7, with a possible D match to TRBD1 (6 bases). CDR1 SNHLY and CDR2 FYNNEI come from the germline V gene. There are 14 residues in the CDR3. Trimming removed 2 bases from V and 7 bases from J, with 15 bases in between.

The chain joins TRBV30 to TRBJ2-7; D gene uncertain. Looked up from germline, CDR1 is GTSNPN and CDR2 is SVGIG (reference sequence). This CDR3 contains 12 residues. Trimming shortened V by 6 bases and J by 6 bases, and 15 bases separated the two germline ends. CDR3 in amino acids: CACLTTSTEQYF. The CDR3 DNA is TGTGCCTGCCTAACGACCAGTACCGAGCAGTACTTC.

J is TRBJ2-4 and V is TRBV3-1 (or the pseudogene TRBV3-2), with D unresolved. Germline V lookup: CDR1 LGHDT, CDR2 YNNKEL (reference sequence). There are 13 residues in the CDR3. V lost 0 bases to trimming and J lost 9 bases, with 9 bases between them. In DNA, the CDR3 is TGTGCCAGCAGCCAAGAACGTCGGGCCATTCAGTACTTC. It encodes CASSQERRAIQYF.

In its sample, this clone was seen once. V is TRBV3-1 (or the pseudogene TRBV3-2) and J is TRBJ2-3; no clear D gene. Trimming stripped 2 bases from V and 9 bases from J, with 9 bases between. This CDR3 has 12 residues. Per the germline V gene, CDR1 is LGHDT and CDR2 is YNNKEL (reference sequence). This CDR3 is CASSQQVGTQYF. The DNA of the CDR3 is TGTGCCAGCAGCCAACAGGTGGGCACGCAGTATTTT.

The chain has TRBV5-1 and TRBJ2-3; the D call may be TRBD1 or TRBD2 (5 bases each). CDR3 length: 16 residues. Germline V CDR1 and CDR2: SGHRS, YFSETQ. With 0 bases removed from V and 0 bases from J, the gap between germline ends came to 11 bases. Here the CDR3 reads CASSLDGTTSTDTQYF. The CDR3 region has the DNA TGCGCCAGCAGCTTGGACGGGACGACTAGCACAGATACGCAGTATTTT. The entire variable domain, with the rest obtained from reference TRBV5-1 and TRBJ2-3, is as follows: KAGVTQTPRYLIKTRGQQVTLSCSPISGHRSVSWYQQTPGQGLQFLFEYFSETQRNKGNFPGRFSGRQFSNSRSEMNVSTLELGDSALYLCASSLDGTTSTDTQYFGPGTRLTVL.

This clone was recorded only once. CDR3 coding DNA: TGTGCCAGTGGACAGGGAGCCGGCTACACCTTC. It translates to CASGQGAGYTF. The chain employs TRBV2 and TRBJ1-2, with TRBD1 matching 8 bases. CDR3 length: 11 amino acids. The germline gives CDR1 SNHLY, CDR2 FYNNEI. V shed 9 bases and J 8 bases; nucleotides not matched to a gene: 5.

The gene calls are TRBV18 and TRBJ1-5, with 10 nucleotides matching TRBD1. J was trimmed by 6 bases and V by 1 base; bases with no gene match: 3. Per germline, CDR1 KGHSH and CDR2 LQKENI. The CDR3 runs to 15 residues. CDR3 residues: CASSPRTGGSQPQHF. CDR3 bases: TGTGCCAGCTCACCACGGACAGGGGGATCTCAGCCCCAGCATTTT.

The rearrangement uses TRBV7-9 and TRBJ1-2, with D perhaps matching TRBD1 (5 bases). This CDR3 region has 15 residues. Germline assignment: CDR1 SEHNR and CDR2 FQNEAQ (reference sequence). V was trimmed by 6 bases and J by 8 bases, leaving 22 bases between them. CDR3 sequence reads: CASRFEVGLQGGYTF. The CDR3 DNA reads as TGTGCCAGCAGGTTCGAGGTTGGGCTCCAGGGAGGCTACACCTTC.

The rearrangement uses TRBV21-1 and TRBJ1-2; the table's D call, TRBD1, has no DNA check behind it. TRBV21-1 counts as a pseudogene. The length of the CDR3 is 14 residues. CDR3 nucleotide sequence: TGTGCCAGCAGCAAAGCGCGAGACAATGAGGGCTACACCTTC. This translates into CASSKARDNEGYTF.

As concerns this clone: Other DNA sequences from this sample encode an identical CDR3 as well. V and J are TRBV5-6 and TRBJ2-7; D not certain. From germline, CDR1 is SGHDT and CDR2 YYEEEE. Trimming cost V 4 bases and J 0 bases, with 5 bases left between them. The CDR3 loop spans 12 amino acids. CDR3 nucleotide sequence: TGTGCCAGCAGCGGAAGCTCCTACGAGCAGTACTTC. Translated: CASSGSSYEQYF.

This clone has only a few counts. The chain combines TRBV21-1 with TRBJ1-5; the table's D call TRBD1 went unverified against the DNA. TRBV21-1 is a pseudogene segment. The CDR3 length is 18 residues. CDR3 in amino acids: CASSKARGQGHSNQPQHF. The CDR3, as DNA: TGTGCCAGCAGCAAAGCGCGGGGACAGGGACATAGCAATCAGCCCCAGCATTTT.

V is TRBV5-1 and J is TRBJ1-2, with D perhaps matching TRBD1 (5 bases). This CDR3 is built from 14 residues. Germline CDR1 SGHRS, CDR2 YFSETQ. V shed 2 bases and J shed 6 bases, with 14 bases lying between them. In nucleotides, the CDR3 is TGCGCCAGCAGCTTCTTGCAGGGAGCGGATGGCTACACCTTC. Translated: CASSFLQGADGYTF.

The V gene is TRBV11-2, the J gene TRBJ1-1; TRBD1 is a possible D gene (5 bases). Trimming pared 1 base from V and 5 bases from J, leaving 8 bases between. This CDR3 contains 13 residues. The germline V gene has CDR1 SGHAT and CDR2 FQNNGV. This chain's CDR3 is CASSLGQGTEAFF. CDR3 nucleotides: TGTGCCAGCAGCTTAGGGCAGGGAACTGAAGCTTTCTTT.

This rearrangement joins TRBV6-6 to TRBJ1-1; D possibly corresponds to TRBD1 (6 bases). The CDR3 consists of 15 residues. In germline, CDR1 is MNHNY, CDR2 SVGAGI (reference sequence). V was shortened by 5 bases and J by 0 bases, with 13 bases between the two germline ends. This CDR3 is CASSDPGHMNTEAFF. DNA of the CDR3: TGTGCCAGCAGTGACCCGGGACACATGAACACTGAAGCTTTCTTT.

The rearrangement uses TRBV5-1 and TRBJ1-1; D is undetermined. The germline V gene encodes CDR1 SGHRS and CDR2 YFSETQ. Trimming pared 0 bases from V and 3 bases from J, leaving 12 bases between. The CDR3 runs 15 residues. Here the CDR3 reads CASSLVGRADTEAFF. The CDR3, as DNA: TGCGCCAGCAGCTTGGTTGGTAGGGCCGACACTGAAGCTTTCTTT.

This clone was detected a few times. The chain employs TRBV11-2 and TRBJ2-7; D not resolved. The V end was cut by 4 bases, the J end by 9 bases, with 10 bases between. The CDR3 extends over 11 amino acids. The germline gives CDR1 SGHAT, CDR2 FQNNGV. The CDR3 region is CASSYYSGQYF. The CDR3 DNA is TGTGCCAGCAGCTACTATAGTGGGCAGTACTTC.